The source of this T cell receptor (beta chain) is a study of T cell responses to AZD1222 COVID-19 vaccine. Libraries were prepared by immunoSEQ multiplex PCR; TCRdb keeps only in-frame clonotypes and omits some of them. The table includes 150,000 or so clones, 75% to 90% detected once. Germline V lookup: CDR1 MNHEY, CDR2 SVGEGT. The V gene lost 5 bases and the J gene lost 5 bases, with 18 bases spanning the gap. This CDR3 is built from 16 residues. Sample: peripheral blood, taken 28 days after the second AZD1222 dose. The genes are TRBV6-2 or TRBV6-3 and TRBJ2-2, with D possibly TRBD2 on 7 matching bases. The sequence derives from an adult who received the AZD1222 COVID-19 vaccine. The CDR3 coding sequence is TGTGCCAGCAGTCCGACCGGGCGGGGGCTGACCGGGGAGCTGTTTTTT. This sequence encodes CASSPTGRGLTGELFF.